These T cell receptor beta chains were read from a single sample in a study of PD-1 blockade in classical Hodgkin lymphoma. Repertoires were generated with immunoSEQ multiplex PCR, while TCRdb's copy carries only in-frame clones and drops some. The sample carries around 25,000 clones, more than 80% recorded once. Sample: peripheral blood mononuclear cells (PBMCs), taken before the second cycle of nivolumab. The receptors stem from a human donor with classical Hodgkin lymphoma. Both conserved end residues are part of each CDR3. Each record gives: D gene, clone size, J gene, V gene, CDR3 length, CDR3 DNA, CDR3 protein. D genes are given only for firm matches. Not every row has a clone size; where given, it reads once, few, many or a size class.

NA	few	TRBJ1-4	TRBV5-5	15	TGTGCCAGCAGCTTGGCCCTCAGAGATAGGGAAAAACTGTTTTTT	CASSLALRDREKLFF
NA	few	TRBJ1-5	TRBV15	16	TGTGCCACCAGCAGACCCGACCTAAAAGGCAATCAGCCCCAGCATTTT	CATSRPDLKGNQPQHF
NA	NA	TRBJ1-2	TRBV5-1	15	TGCGCCAGCAGCTTATCTCGTGAAGCTTTCTATGGCTACACCTTC	CASSLSREAFYGYTF
NA	NA	TRBJ2-3	TRBV11-1	14	TGTGCCAGCAGCTTCGGATACGCCTCAGATACGCAGTATTTT	CASSFGYASDTQYF
NA	NA	TRBJ1-2	TRBV29-1	12	TGCAGCGTTGAGGGCAGGGAGCGAGGCTACACCTTC	CSVEGRERGYTF
NA	NA	TRBJ1-2	TRBV6-5	16	TGTGCCAGCAGTTACTCTCGTCAGGGGTACGGCTATGGCTACACCTTC	CASSYSRQGYGYGYTF
NA	NA	TRBJ2-2	TRBV27	14	TGTGCCAGCAGTCTAGAGGTTGGGACCGGGGAGCTGTTTTTT	CASSLEVGTGELFF
NA	NA	TRBJ1-1	TRBV6-5	14	TGTGCCAGCAGTTACTCGAACGGGATGGCTGAAGCTTTCTTT	CASSYSNGMAEAFF
TRBD2	NA	TRBJ2-3	TRBV4-1	16	TGCGCCAGCAGCCGAATCATACCGGGAGGGAAAGATACGCAGTATTTT	CASSRIIPGGKDTQYF
NA	NA	TRBJ1-1	TRBV18	16	TGTGCCAGCTCACCACGCGAGGCACAGGGGAACACTGAAGCTTTCTTT	CASSPREAQGNTEAFF
NA	NA	TRBJ2-3	TRBV7-9	14	TGTGCCAGCAGCTTAGCGGGGAGCACAGATACGCAGTATTTT	CASSLAGSTDTQYF
TRBD2	NA	TRBJ2-2	TRBV28	16	TGTGCCAGCAGTTTTCTCGGACTAGCGAACACCGGGGAGCTGTTTTTT	CASSFLGLANTGELFF
TRBD2	few	TRBJ2-5	TRBV4-3	18	TGCGCCAGCAGCCAAGGTCCTAGCGGGGGGCCCCAGGCAGAGACCCAGTACTTC	CASSQGPSGGPQAETQYF
NA	NA	TRBJ2-1	TRBV10-3	13	TGTGCCATCAAGGACTCCGGGTACAATGAGCAGTTCTTC	CAIKDSGYNEQFF
NA	NA	TRBJ2-1	TRBV19	16	TGTGCCAGTAGTATTATCGGGGGGCCCTCCTACAATGAGCAGTTCTTC	CASSIIGGPSYNEQFF
NA	NA	TRBJ2-7	TRBV21-1	20	TGTGCCAGCAGCAAACAAAACCCTGGATTGCGGACAGGGGAGGTCTACGAGCAGTACTTC	CASSKQNPGLRTGEVYEQYF
NA	NA	TRBJ1-2	TRBV4-1	15	TGCGCCAGTAACCGAGGGCCACCAGCTAACTATGGCTACACCTTC	CASNRGPPANYGYTF
NA	NA	TRBJ2-5	TRBV7-7	15	TGTGCTAGCAGCGCAGACCACCCGGCGGGGGAGACCCAGTACTTC	CASSADHPAGETQYF
TRBD1	NA	TRBJ1-4	TRBV9	15	TGTGCCAGCAGCGGGTTAGGGGGCCTTAATGAAAAACTGTTTTTT	CASSGLGGLNEKLFF
TRBD2	once	TRBJ2-7	TRBV7-8	17	TGTGCCAGCAGCCGGACTAGCGGGGGGGCGGGGTCCTACGAGCAGTACTTC	CASSRTSGGAGSYEQYF
TRBD2	NA	TRBJ2-5	TRBV2	14	TGTGCCAGCAGTGTGACTAGCGGGGCGGAGACCCAGTACTTC	CASSVTSGAETQYF
TRBD1	NA	TRBJ1-2	TRBV7-2	15	TGTGCCAGCAGCTTAGTGGGACAGGGGGACTATGGCTACACCTTC	CASSLVGQGDYGYTF
NA	few	TRBJ2-1	TRBV27	16	TGTGCCAGCAGTTTCCTGACAGGACACGGGGCGGCTGAGCAGTTCTTC	CASSFLTGHGAAEQFF
TRBD2	NA	TRBJ2-7	TRBV9	16	TGTGCCAGCAGCCCCCATCTAGCGGGGGATACCTACGAGCAGTACTTC	CASSPHLAGDTYEQYF
TRBD2	NA	TRBJ2-4	TRBV4-3	14	TGCGCCAGCAGCCAGAGCGGGGGGGCCAACATTCAGTACTTC	CASSQSGGANIQYF
TRBD1	NA	TRBJ2-2	TRBV7-6	16	TGTGCCAGCAGCCCGGGACAGGGAGGGTACTCCGGGGAGCTGTTTTTT	CASSPGQGGYSGELFF
TRBD2	NA	TRBJ2-5	TRBV6-5	15	TGTGCCAGCAGTCCTAGCGGGGGGACCGGAAGGACCCAGTACTTC	CASSPSGGTGRTQYF
TRBD1	NA	TRBJ2-7	TRBV6-5	15	TGTGCCAACAAACAGAGACAGGGCAGCTCCTACGAGCAGTACTTC	CANKQRQGSSYEQYF
NA	NA	TRBJ2-4	TRBV7-8	17	TGTGCCAGCAGCCCTTCCAGACAGGATCTAGCCAAAAACATTCAGTACTTC	CASSPSRQDLAKNIQYF
TRBD1	once	TRBJ1-1	TRBV27	12	TGTGCCAGCAGTTTAATGGGACAGGAAGCTTTCTTT	CASSLMGQEAFF
TRBD1	NA	TRBJ1-2	TRBV9	16	TGTGCCAGCAGCGGCCTTACAGGGGGCGAGACGGCGGGCTACACCTTC	CASSGLTGGETAGYTF
NA	few	TRBJ1-2	TRBV5-4	18	TGTGCCAGCACTCCTGGCTCGTTCTGGGGCCCTACGGAGAGTGGCTACACCTTC	CASTPGSFWGPTESGYTF
NA	NA	TRBJ2-7	TRBV7-8	13	TGTGCCAGCAGCTTAGCGGCCCACTACGAGCAGTACTTC	CASSLAAHYEQYF
NA	NA	TRBJ2-2	TRBV29-1	14	TGCAGCGTTGAAAGAGGCGGGGATGGCGGGGAGCTGTTTTTT	CSVERGGDGGELFF
TRBD1	NA	TRBJ1-4	TRBV18	15	TGTGCCAGCTCGCTGAGACAGGGGCCAGATGAAAAACTGTTTTTT	CASSLRQGPDEKLFF
NA	NA	TRBJ1-3	TRBV2	15	TGTGCCAGCAATGGGGAGGTGGTCTCTGGAAACACCATATATTTT	CASNGEVVSGNTIYF